This T cell receptor (beta chain) was identified during a study of technical replicates of blood from a few donors. TCRdb's table, derived via immunoSEQ multiplex PCR, lists solely in-frame clones and lacks some. The data hold roughly 68,000 clones, with about 88% observed a single time. CDR1 is LNHDA, CDR2 SQIVND, per germline (reference sequence). This CDR3 has 18 amino acids. V was shortened by 1 base and J by 1 base, with 19 bases between the two germline ends. This rearrangement joins TRBV19 to TRBJ2-5, with a tentative D call TRBD2 (7 bases). The sample consisted of PBMCs. This TCR came from a human donor in good health. Some clones in this sample may be carry-over from other donors' samples. The CDR3 bases are TGTGCCAGTAGTATAGGTCATGGACGGGGGGCCCGCCAAGAGACCCAGTACTTC. Protein sequence: CASSIGHGRGARQETQYF.